The 10 T cell receptor beta chains presented below share a single source sample, sequenced in a study of cytomegalovirus exposure and HLA in healthy donors. This table comes from immunoSEQ multiplex PCR, and its TCRdb copy is limited to in-frame clones, with some not included. Counted here are 70,000 to 75,000 clones, approximately 94% occurring once; the ten biggest clones make up roughly 1.4%. Sequenced material: PBMCs. All receptors come from a man between 18 and 35 years old in good health and CMV-seropositive.

The V call is TRBV2, the J call TRBJ1-1; 8 bases map to TRBD1. CDR1 and CDR2 from the germline V gene are SNHLY and FYNNEI. Germline trimming cut 6 bases from V and 0 bases from J; bases unmatched to any gene: 12. The CDR3 length is 17 residues. CDR3 loop: CASRTPGTGTMNTEAFF. CDR3 coding DNA: TGTGCCAGCAGGACCCCTGGGACAGGAACTATGAACACTGAAGCTTTCTTT.

V and J are TRBV2 and TRBJ1-2; D unclear. This CDR3 has 12 amino acids. Germline CDR1 and CDR2: SNHLY and FYNNEI. V lost 6 bases to trimming and J lost 8 bases, with 13 bases between them. The CDR3 sequence: CASRPVGFGYTF. The DNA for the CDR3 is TGTGCCAGCAGGCCAGTCGGGTTCGGCTACACCTTC. Drawing the rest from reference TRBV2 and TRBJ1-2, the complete variable domain is EPEVTQTPSHQVTQMGQEVILRCVPISNHLYFYWYRQILGQKVEFLVSFYNNEISEKSEIFDDQFSVERPDGSNFTLKIRSTKLEDSAMYFCASRPVGFGYTFGSGTRLTVV.

V gene TRBV14 combines with J gene TRBJ1-5; D gene ambiguous. V was pared by 0 bases and J by 6 bases, with 3 bases between. Looked up from germline, CDR1 is SGHDN and CDR2 is FVKESK. The CDR3 loop spans 12 amino acids. The DNA for the CDR3 is TGTGCCAGCAGCCAAGATAGTCAGCCCCAGCATTTT. Its protein product is CASSQDSQPQHF.

The chain recombines TRBV19 with TRBJ1-6; 9 bases match TRBD1. The germline V gene has CDR1 LNHDA and CDR2 SQIVND (reference sequence). The CDR3 spans 17 residues. J was trimmed by 3 bases and V by 4 bases; bases with no gene match: 7. The CDR3 DNA reads as TGTGCCAGTAGTAGCTTGACAGGGGGTTTCTATAATTCACCCCTCCACTTT. The encoded protein is CASSSLTGGFYNSPLHF.

V and J are TRBV19 and TRBJ1-5, with TRBD1 identical over 10 bases. The CDR3 contains 15 residues. Unmatched junction bases numbered 4, after V lost 8 bases and J lost 0 bases. From germline, CDR1 is LNHDA and CDR2 SQIVND (reference sequence). The CDR3 sequence: CASQTGGSSNQPQHF. As DNA, the CDR3 is TGTGCCAGTCAGACAGGGGGCTCTAGCAATCAGCCCCAGCATTTT.

The rearrangement uses TRBV30 and TRBJ1-4; D is unclear. The CDR3 consists of 15 residues. The V end lost 2 bases, the J end lost 7 bases, and 17 bases lay between the germline ends. Per germline, CDR1 GTSNPN and CDR2 SVGIG (reference sequence). The DNA of the CDR3 is TGTGCCTGGAGTCCCGGTCCGCCCCGGGGTGAAAAACTGTTTTTT. Amino acids: CAWSPGPPRGEKLFF.

The chain links TRBV6-5 to TRBJ1-1; 9 nucleotides match TRBD1. After removal of 3 bases from V and 6 bases from J, the junction contained 5 bases not matched to a gene. CDR1 is MNHEY, CDR2 SVGAGI, per germline. The CDR3 has 14 amino acids. CDR3 nucleotide sequence: TGTGCCAGCAGTTATCTGACAGGGGGTTCTGAAGCTTTCTTT. It encodes CASSYLTGGSEAFF.

The chain links TRBV7-9 to TRBJ1-1; maybe TRBD1 (5 bases). There are 17 residues in the CDR3. Germline V lookup: CDR1 SEHNR, CDR2 FQNEAQ (reference sequence). V was pared by 2 bases and J by 1 base, with 17 bases between. The DNA of the CDR3 is TGTGCCAGCAGCTTATTGGGCGGGTCCGGGGGGAACACTGAAGCTTTCTTT. Translating it yields CASSLLGGSGGNTEAFF.

Only one count was recorded for this clone. This chain connects TRBV6-5 to TRBJ2-1; 8 bases are a match to TRBD1. The CDR3 is 15 amino acids. J was trimmed by 9 bases and V by 8 bases; bases with no gene match: 15. The V gene's germline CDR1 is MNHEY and CDR2 SVGAGI. CDR3 coding DNA: TGTGCCAGCGCCCTTAGGGCAACCGGACAGGGTGAGCAGTTCTTC. It translates to CASALRATGQGEQFF.

The rearrangement joins TRBV5-6 to TRBJ2-5; 11 bases are shared with TRBD1. The V and J ends lost 6 bases and 6 bases, in that order; junction bases with no gene match: 7. CDR3 length: 14 residues. Germline loops: CDR1 SGHDT, CDR2 YYEEEE. The DNA for the CDR3 is TGTGCCAGCAAGTCGGACAGGGGGCGTCAGACCCAGTACTTC. This encodes CASKSDRGRQTQYF.